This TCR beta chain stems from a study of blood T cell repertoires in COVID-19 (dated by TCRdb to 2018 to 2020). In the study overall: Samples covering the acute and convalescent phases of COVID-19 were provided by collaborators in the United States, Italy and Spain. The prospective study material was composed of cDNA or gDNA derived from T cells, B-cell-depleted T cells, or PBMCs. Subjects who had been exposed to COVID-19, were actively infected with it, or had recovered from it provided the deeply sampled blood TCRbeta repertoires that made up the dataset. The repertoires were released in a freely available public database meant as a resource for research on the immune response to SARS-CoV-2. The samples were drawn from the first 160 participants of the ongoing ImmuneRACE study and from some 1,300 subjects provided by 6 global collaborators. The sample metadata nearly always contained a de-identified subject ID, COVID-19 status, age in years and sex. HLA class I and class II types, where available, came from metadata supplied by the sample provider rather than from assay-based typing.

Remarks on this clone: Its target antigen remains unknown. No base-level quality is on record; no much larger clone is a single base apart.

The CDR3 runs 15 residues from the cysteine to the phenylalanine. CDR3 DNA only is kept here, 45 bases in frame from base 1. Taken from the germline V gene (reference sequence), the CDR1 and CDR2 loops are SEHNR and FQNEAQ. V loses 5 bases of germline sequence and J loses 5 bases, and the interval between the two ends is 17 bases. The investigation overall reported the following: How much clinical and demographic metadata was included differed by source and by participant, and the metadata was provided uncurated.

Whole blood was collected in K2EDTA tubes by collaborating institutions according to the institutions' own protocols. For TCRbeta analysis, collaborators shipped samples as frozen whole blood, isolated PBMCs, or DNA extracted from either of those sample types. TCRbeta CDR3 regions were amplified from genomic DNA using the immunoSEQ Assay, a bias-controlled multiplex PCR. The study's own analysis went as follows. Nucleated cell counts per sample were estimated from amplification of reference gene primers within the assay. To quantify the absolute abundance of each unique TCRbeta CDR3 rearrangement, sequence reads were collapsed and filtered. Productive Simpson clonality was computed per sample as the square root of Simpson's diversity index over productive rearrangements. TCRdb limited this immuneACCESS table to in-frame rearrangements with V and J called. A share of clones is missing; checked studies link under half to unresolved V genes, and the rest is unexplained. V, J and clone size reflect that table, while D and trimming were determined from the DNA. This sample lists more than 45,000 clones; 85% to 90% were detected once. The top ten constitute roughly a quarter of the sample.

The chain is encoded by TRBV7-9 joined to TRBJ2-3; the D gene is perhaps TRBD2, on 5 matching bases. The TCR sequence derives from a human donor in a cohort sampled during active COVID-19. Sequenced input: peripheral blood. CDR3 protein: CASSRAGISGDTQYF. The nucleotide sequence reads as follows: TGTGCCAGCAGCCGGGCGGGTATAAGCGGAGATACGCAGTATTTT.